This TCR beta chain emerged from a study of blood T cell repertoires in COVID-19. Study as a whole: The analysed material was cDNA or gDNA that came from T cells, B-cell-depleted T cells, or PBMCs.

Per the authors' pipeline: Reference gene primers were amplified, and this amplification served to estimate nucleated cell counts. Only in-frame clones appear in the TCRdb table, and some are missing; sequencing was by immunoSEQ multiplex PCR. V, J and clone size are those of that table, while D and trimming were read from the DNA. The table shows over 85,000 clones, with approximately 86% occurring only once. The CDR3 has 13 amino acids. Trimming removed 6 bases from V and 4 bases from J, with 13 bases in between. The germline gives CDR1 MNHEY, CDR2 SVGAGI. This rearrangement joins TRBV6-5 to TRBJ2-7; possibly TRBD2 for D (7 bases). The sequence came from a man between 50 and 59 years old with active or convalescent COVID-19. The sequenced sample was peripheral blood. The CDR3 loop reads CASRDRRGYEQYV. In DNA form, the CDR3 reads TGTGCCAGCAGAGACAGGCGGGGGTACGAGCAGTACGTC.